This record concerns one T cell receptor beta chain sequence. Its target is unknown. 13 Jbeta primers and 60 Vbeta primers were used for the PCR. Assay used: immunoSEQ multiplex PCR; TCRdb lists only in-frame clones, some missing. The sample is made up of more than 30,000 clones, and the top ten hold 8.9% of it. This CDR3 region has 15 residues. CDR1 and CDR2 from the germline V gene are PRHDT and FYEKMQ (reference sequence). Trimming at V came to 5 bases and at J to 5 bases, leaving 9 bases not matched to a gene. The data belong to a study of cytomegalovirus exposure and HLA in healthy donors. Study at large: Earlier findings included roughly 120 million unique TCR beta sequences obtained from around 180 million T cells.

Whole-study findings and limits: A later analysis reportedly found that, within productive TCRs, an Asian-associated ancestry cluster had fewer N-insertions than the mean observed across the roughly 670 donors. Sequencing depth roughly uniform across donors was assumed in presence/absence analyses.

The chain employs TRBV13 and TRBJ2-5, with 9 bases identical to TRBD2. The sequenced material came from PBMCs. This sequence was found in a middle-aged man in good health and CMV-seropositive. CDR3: CASSPPGLARETQYF. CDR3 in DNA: TGTGCCAGCAGCCCCCCCGGACTAGCGAGGGAGACCCAGTACTTC.